This is a list of T cell receptor beta chains from one sample in a study of OX40 agonist ivuxolimab in advanced cancers. Using immunoSEQ multiplex PCR, the repertoire was profiled, and TCRdb retains in-frame clones only, with some absent. The data contain 65,000 to 90,000 clones, approximately 85% of them singletons. Material: CD4+ or CD8+ T cells sorted from blood, obtained in a trial of the OX40 agonist ivuxolimab. The receptors were sampled from an adult with an advanced solid tumor such as melanoma, head and neck, liver or kidney cancer. Each CDR3 is given with its conserved first and last residue. The D gene is left open where the match is weak. Size tells how often a clone was seen (once, few, many) or the class of an expanded clone, and some rows leave it out.

TRBV7-2,.,11,.,TRBJ1-1,TGTGCCAGCAGCTTAGGGACAGAAGCTTTCTTT,CASSLGTEAFF
TRBV2,.,13,.,TRBJ1-6,TGTGCCAGCAGTGCTCGGACAGATTCACCCCTCCACTTT,CASSARTDSPLHF
TRBV11-2,.,16,.,TRBJ2-6,TGTGCCAGCAGCTTATCTCGGGGCTCTGGGGCCAACGTCCTGACTTTC,CASSLSRGSGANVLTF
TRBV19,.,18,TRBD2,TRBJ2-2,TGTGCCAGTAGGCGGGGACTAGCGGGAGTGTTCAACACCGGGGAGCTGTTTTTT,CASRRGLAGVFNTGELFF
TRBV5-1,.,17,.,TRBJ2-3,TGCGCCAGCAGCTCTATTATGGGAGGGGGTCGCGCAGATACGCAGTATTTT,CASSSIMGGGRADTQYF
TRBV6-1,.,14,.,TRBJ2-2,TGTGCCAGCATGAGGGGCTGGAACACCGGGGAGCTGTTTTTT,CASMRGWNTGELFF
TRBV28,.,14,.,TRBJ2-7,TGTGCCAGCAGTTCTCCGGGACTCCGGGGAGAGCAGTACTTC,CASSSPGLRGEQYF
TRBV29-1,.,15,.,TRBJ2-3,TGCAGCGTCGCGAATCCGGGACAAGGAACAGATACGCAGTATTTT,CSVANPGQGTDTQYF
TRBV7-8,.,14,.,TRBJ1-2,TGTGCCAGCAGTCCCGGGGAGCTCGGCTATGGCTACACCTTC,CASSPGELGYGYTF
TRBV19,.,13,.,TRBJ1-5,TGTGCCAGTAGCCTACAGTGGAATCAGCCCCAGCATTTT,CASSLQWNQPQHF
TRBV15,.,14,.,TRBJ2-5,TGTGCCACCAGCAATCCATCGGCCCAAGAGACCCAGTACTTC,CATSNPSAQETQYF
TRBV5-4,once,15,.,TRBJ2-3,TGTGCCAGCAGAAGTGGAGCGTCTAGCACAGATACGCAGTATTTT,CASRSGASSTDTQYF
TRBV30,.,14,.,TRBJ2-7,TGTGCCTGGAGTGCTGCGGTACCCTCCTACGAGCAGTACTTC,CAWSAAVPSYEQYF
TRBV7-9,.,14,TRBD1,TRBJ1-4,TGTGCCAGCAGCCGACAGGGATCTAATGAAAAACTGTTTTTT,CASSRQGSNEKLFF
TRBV21-1,.,14,.,TRBJ2-5,TGTGCCAGCAGCAAAGTATGGATCCGGGAGACCCAGTACTTC,CASSKVWIRETQYF
TRBV19,.,13,.,TRBJ2-3,TGTGCCAGTACCCCAGGGGAGACAGATACGCAGTATTTT,CASTPGETDTQYF
TRBV11-3,.,14,TRBD1,TRBJ1-1,TGTGCCAGCAGCCCGGGACAGGGGAACACTGAAGCTTTCTTT,CASSPGQGNTEAFF
TRBV10-3,few,16,TRBD2,TRBJ2-3,TGTGCCATCGGCCTAGCGGGGGGCAGCGGCACAGATACGCAGTATTTT,CAIGLAGGSGTDTQYF